What follows are 27 T cell receptor beta chains derived from one specimen sequenced in a study of lymphopenia after photon versus proton radiotherapy. Assay: immunoSEQ multiplex PCR; the TCRdb copy retains only in-frame clones and omits some. The repertoire has approximately 160,000 clones, around nine tenths of them found once; the top ten carry approximately 4.6%. The sequencing here drew on peripheral blood, taken from a patient treated with photon-based radiotherapy. The source is a man aged 50-59 years with gastric cancer.

The chain joins TRBV6-1 to TRBJ2-2; 9 bases line up with TRBD1. Losses at the gene ends were 8 bases for V and 3 bases for J; bases not matched to a gene: 4. The germline V gene has CDR1 MNHNS and CDR2 SASEGT. The CDR3 is made up of 14 amino acids. CDR3 DNA sequence: TGTGCCAGCTTGGACAGGGGATACACCGGGGAGCTGTTTTTT. Translating it yields CASLDRGYTGELFF.

The rearrangement links TRBV6-5 to TRBJ2-3, with 12 bases matching TRBD2. CDR1 is MNHEY, CDR2 SVGAGI, per germline. This CDR3 region has 15 residues. Losses at the gene ends were 5 bases for V and 6 bases for J; bases not matched to a gene: 6. The CDR3: CASSPGLAGRDTQYF. The CDR3 DNA is TGTGCCAGCAGTCCCGGACTAGCGGGGAGGGATACGCAGTATTTT.

This chain joins TRBV11-3 and TRBJ1-3; a weak D match, TRBD1 (5 bases). Looked up from germline, CDR1 is SGHNT and CDR2 is YENEEA. The CDR3 spans 19 residues. Trimming removed 6 bases at V and 1 base at J, with 25 bases between. Here the CDR3 reads CASSCLRDGSNFSGNTIYF. The DNA for the CDR3 is TGTGCCAGCAGTTGCCTCCGGGACGGCTCGAACTTTTCTGGAAACACCATATATTTT.

The CDR3 spells CACTTIGANVLTF. The CDR3 nucleotides are TGTGCCTGCACGACGATCGGGGCCAACGTCCTGACTTTC. The chain has TRBV7-6 and TRBJ2-6; D is uncertain. CDR3 size: 13 residues. Trimming took off 11 bases at V and 4 bases at J, with 12 bases between the two ends. CDR1 SGHVS and CDR2 FNYEAQ come from the germline V gene.

The chain combines TRBV18 with TRBJ1-5; D gene ambiguous. The ends were cut back, 2 bases at V and 7 bases at J, with 9 bases in the middle. The CDR3 contains 13 residues. Germline-derived CDR1 and CDR2 are KGHSH and LQKENI. The CDR3 DNA reads as TGTGCCAGCTCACCAGGTACCGTACAGCCCCAGCATTTT. Protein sequence: CASSPGTVQPQHF.

This clone was recorded once. V and J are TRBV4-3 and TRBJ2-3, with D perhaps matching TRBD2 (6 bases). V shed 1 base and J shed 2 bases, with 16 bases lying between them. The CDR3 loop spans 17 amino acids. CDR1 and CDR2 (germline): LGHNA, YSLEER. The CDR3 here is CASSQVYPGTDTDTQYF. DNA of the CDR3: TGCGCCAGCAGCCAAGTCTACCCCGGGACTGACACAGATACGCAGTATTTT.

The chain has TRBV28 and TRBJ1-5; D is undetermined. This CDR3 comprises 14 residues. Trimming shortened V by 3 bases and J by 5 bases, and 11 bases separated the two germline ends. The germline gives CDR1 MDHEN, CDR2 SYDVKM. CDR3 region: CASSFGDIYQPQHF. As DNA, the CDR3 is TGTGCCAGCAGTTTTGGAGACATATATCAGCCCCAGCATTTT.

The J gene is TRBJ1-3, the V gene TRBV6-5, with a weak D call TRBD1 (5 bases). Germline V gives CDR1 MNHEY, CDR2 SVGAGI. Trimming stripped 0 bases from V and 0 bases from J, with 9 bases between. The CDR3 is 16 residues long. In DNA, the CDR3 is TGTGCCAGCAGTTACTCGAGGGGCTTCTCTGGAAACACCATATATTTT. Its translation is CASSYSRGFSGNTIYF.

The J gene is TRBJ1-5, the V gene TRBV28; possibly TRBD1 for D (6 bases). CDR3 length equals 14 residues. V was clipped by 3 bases and J by 7 bases, with 13 bases between them. Germline values: CDR1 MDHEN, CDR2 SYDVKM. This chain's CDR3 is CASSFSRGGQPQHF. The CDR3 DNA reads TGTGCCAGCAGTTTTTCCAGGGGCGGGCAGCCCCAGCATTTT.

The chain recombines TRBV5-4 with TRBJ2-1, with a weak D call TRBD2 (6 bases). CDR1 and CDR2 from the germline V gene are SGHNT and YYREEE (reference sequence). V was cut by 0 bases and J by 3 bases, with 13 bases left in between. There are 16 residues in the CDR3. Here the CDR3 DNA reads TGTGCCAGCAGCTTGGGCGGGGCTTCAGTCTACAATGAGCAGTTCTTC. This gives the protein CASSLGGASVYNEQFF.

The chain couples TRBV7-9 to TRBJ2-1, with D perhaps given as TRBD1 or TRBD2 (5 bases each). There are 15 residues in the CDR3. Germline CDR1 and CDR2: SEHNR and FQNEAQ (reference sequence). V was clipped by 2 bases and J by 0 bases, with 8 bases between them. The CDR3 protein is CASSLPGSSYNEQFF. The CDR3 DNA reads as TGTGCCAGCAGCTTACCAGGGAGCTCCTACAATGAGCAGTTCTTC.

The chain links TRBV19 to TRBJ2-7, with D hard to call. Per germline, CDR1 LNHDA and CDR2 SQIVND (reference sequence). CDR3 size: 14 residues. The V end lost 7 bases, the J end lost 4 bases, and 17 bases lay between the germline ends. CDR3 nucleotides: TGTGCCAGTACCCCGGGTGGTGGCGAATACGAGCAGTACTTC. Its translation is CASTPGGGEYEQYF.

The rearrangement links TRBV2 to TRBJ1-3; perhaps TRBD1 as D (5 bases). Per germline, CDR1 SNHLY and CDR2 FYNNEI. V was clipped by 1 base and J by 0 bases, with 13 bases between them. This CDR3 has 17 amino acids. The CDR3 protein is CASSEGGTRYSGNTIYF. The CDR3 nucleotides are TGTGCCAGCAGTGAAGGAGGGACCAGGTACTCTGGAAACACCATATATTTT.

This rearrangement joins TRBV18 to TRBJ1-1; D may be TRBD1 (5 bases). The V and J ends lost 2 bases and 8 bases respectively, with 15 bases between them. The V gene's germline CDR1 is KGHSH and CDR2 LQKENI. This CDR3 is built from 14 residues. The CDR3 loop is CASSPGRGDLEAFF. CDR3 DNA sequence: TGTGCCAGCTCACCAGGTAGAGGGGATTTAGAAGCTTTCTTT. Full variable domain (outside the CDR3, taken from reference TRBV18 and TRBJ1-1): NAGVMQNPRHLVRRRGQEARLRCSPMKGHSHVYWYRQLPEEGLKFMVYLQKENIIDESGMPKERFSAEFPKEGPSILRIQQVVRGDSAAYFCASSPGRGDLEAFFGQGTRLTVV.

Only one count was recorded for this clone. Other DNA variants within this sample encode the same CDR3. The chain couples TRBV18 to TRBJ2-5; no reliable D call. The ends were cut back, 0 bases at V and 2 bases at J, with 7 bases in the middle. Germline CDR1 is KGHSH and CDR2 is LQKENI. The CDR3 sequence is 14 residues long. CDR3 sequence: CASSPPSRQETQYF. The CDR3 region has the DNA TGTGCCAGCTCACCACCTAGTCGGCAAGAGACCCAGTACTTC.

This sequence joins TRBV28 and TRBJ2-7, with D perhaps TRBD2 (5 bases). Germline loops: CDR1 MDHEN, CDR2 SYDVKM. The CDR3 loop spans 14 amino acids. V was cut by 3 bases and J by 3 bases, with 12 bases left in between. CDR3 loop: CASSFNTRDYEQYF. CDR3 in DNA: TGTGCCAGCAGTTTCAATACCCGGGACTACGAGCAGTACTTC.

This clone appeared a few times. This chain connects TRBV7-8 to TRBJ1-2; D gene unclear. V lost 3 bases to trimming and J lost 0 bases, with 14 bases between them. CDR1 and CDR2 from the germline V gene are SGHVS and FQNEAQ. This CDR3 contains 16 residues. CDR3 DNA sequence: TGTGCCAGCAGCTTGGTTCCGGGATGGACTAACTATGGCTACACCTTC. Translated, it gives CASSLVPGWTNYGYTF.

This chain links TRBV11-1 with TRBJ1-1, with D unresolved. Trimming took 5 bases from V and 5 from J, leaving 12 bases between them. The CDR3 consists of 13 residues. Per the germline V gene, CDR1 is SGHAT and CDR2 is FQDESV (reference sequence). The chain's CDR3 is CASSRSSGTEAFF. CDR3 sequence (DNA): TGTGCCAGCAGCCGATCGTCGGGGACTGAAGCTTTCTTT.

The chain is built from TRBV28 and TRBJ2-7; a possible D gene is TRBD1 (6 bases). The germline V gene encodes CDR1 MDHEN and CDR2 SYDVKM. Trimming took 4 bases from V and 4 from J, leaving 17 bases between them. The CDR3 length is 15 residues. CDR3 nucleotides: TGTGCCAGCAGTTCCACAGGGCTAGGCGGATACGAGCAGTACTTC. Protein sequence: CASSSTGLGGYEQYF.

The chain joins TRBV7-9 to TRBJ1-2, with D unresolved. The CDR3 is made up of 14 amino acids. V was trimmed by 4 bases and J by 5 bases, leaving 14 bases between them. The germline CDR1 and CDR2 sequences are SEHNR and FQNEAQ (reference sequence). This CDR3 reads CASSSEFDPYGYTF. The CDR3 DNA is TGTGCCAGCAGCTCAGAATTTGATCCATATGGCTACACCTTC.

The chain carries TRBV29-1 and TRBJ1-1; TRBD1 matches at 8 bases. V lost 8 bases, J lost 0 bases, and 5 bases stayed unmatched. CDR1 and CDR2 (germline): SQVTM, ANQGSEA. This CDR3 spans 13 amino acids. The CDR3 DNA sequence: TGCAGCTTTAGACAGGGGATGAACACTGAAGCTTTCTTT. Its protein is CSFRQGMNTEAFF.

The J gene is TRBJ2-3, the V gene TRBV6-5, with D unresolved. Germline V gives CDR1 MNHEY, CDR2 SVGAGI. Deletions cut 4 bases from V and 4 bases from J, with 6 bases between. This CDR3 has 12 amino acids. In nucleotides, the CDR3 is TGTGCCAGCAGTTCCAGAGCAGATACGCAGTATTTT. It yields the protein CASSSRADTQYF.

V and J are TRBV13 and TRBJ2-3, with 7 nucleotides matching TRBD1. V trimming: 3 bases; J trimming: 3 bases; junction bases outside the gene matches: 9. The germline CDR1 and CDR2 sequences are PRHDT and FYEKMQ (reference sequence). The CDR3 is 16 residues long. For the CDR3, the DNA is TGTGCCAGCAGCTTCGTCGAGGGGGCAGGGACAGATACGCAGTATTTT. As protein: CASSFVEGAGTDTQYF.

CDR3 amino acids: CASSPMGPNYGYTF. CDR3 coding DNA: TGTGCCAGCAGTCCAATGGGACCTAACTATGGCTACACCTTC. This chain links TRBV28 with TRBJ1-2; possible D gene TRBD1, 5 bases. V lost 5 bases to trimming and J lost 0 bases, with 10 bases between them. Germline loops: CDR1 MDHEN, CDR2 SYDVKM. The CDR3 has 14 residues.

The V gene is TRBV7-8, the J gene TRBJ1-1; D unclear. Trimming removed 1 base from V and 0 bases from J, with 9 bases in between. The CDR3 sequence is 15 residues long. Germline V gene data show CDR1 as SGHVS and CDR2 as FQNEAQ. In nucleotides, the CDR3 is TGTGCCAGCAGCTTAGATGATACGGTGAACACTGAAGCTTTCTTT. Translation gives CASSLDDTVNTEAFF.

This clone was counted a few times. The rearrangement links TRBV4-1 to TRBJ1-1, with 8 bases that match TRBD1. Unmatched junction bases numbered 10, after V lost 1 base and J lost 9 bases. CDR1 and CDR2 (germline): MGHRA, YSYEKL. The CDR3 runs to 15 residues. CDR3 bases: TGCGCCAGCAGCCAAGTTTTGACAGGGGCATTTAAAGCTTTCTTT. The encoded protein is CASSQVLTGAFKAFF.

V and J are TRBV2 and TRBJ1-2; D is possibly TRBD1 (5 bases). The germline V gene encodes CDR1 SNHLY and CDR2 FYNNEI. The V and J ends lost 6 bases and 0 bases respectively, with 14 bases between them. The CDR3 runs to 15 residues. CDR3: CASRDTWGANYGYTF. In DNA form, the CDR3 reads TGTGCCAGCAGGGACACCTGGGGAGCTAACTATGGCTACACCTTC.